This T cell receptor (beta chain) was obtained from a study of OX40 agonist ivuxolimab in advanced cancers. Study-wide results and caveats: Partly responding patients at 0.1-3.0 mg/kg showed some of the smallest clonal expansion. In CD8+ T cells, expanded clones were on average more numerous than in CD4+. Specificity for antigen went undetermined in the expanded peripheral T cells. Dose levels from 0.1 to 3.0 mg/kg saw CD4+ and CD8+ blood T cells expand clonally by week 6.

The assay was immunoSEQ multiplex PCR, and TCRdb's table has in-frame clones only and misses some. This sample has about 93,000 clones, with 94% found just once. This CDR3 spans 13 amino acids. From germline, CDR1 is MGHRA and CDR2 YSYEKL. V shed 1 base and J shed 5 bases, with 9 bases lying between them. This clone was counted once. Antigen: not known. The same CDR3 can be traced to other DNA sequences in this sample. The V gene is TRBV4-1, the J gene TRBJ2-7; the D is unclear. The sequence was obtained from an adult with an advanced solid tumor such as melanoma, head and neck, liver or kidney cancer. The starting material was CD4+ or CD8+ T cells sorted from blood, obtained in a trial of the OX40 agonist ivuxolimab. CDR3 nucleotides: TGCGCCAGCAGCCAAGGGATTGACGACGAGCAGTACTTC. This codes for CASSQGIDDEQYF.